Described below is a single T cell receptor (beta chain) sequence and its context. The record originates from a study of T cells in localized non-small cell lung cancer. CDR1 is MDHEN and CDR2 is SYDVKM in the germline V gene. This CDR3 has 16 amino acids. The ends lost 8 bases at V and 0 bases at J; junction bases unmatched: 10. Repertoires were generated with immunoSEQ multiplex PCR, while TCRdb's copy carries only in-frame clones and drops some. The data show about 2,900 clones, 36% seen once. The chain carries TRBV28 and TRBJ2-1; TRBD2 matches 7 bases. This receptor was taken from an older male donor with stage I squamous cell lung carcinoma. The starting material was lung tumor tissue, obtained before any cancer treatment. The chain's CDR3 is CASDLGSGTSYNEQFF. The CDR3 DNA sequence: TGTGCCAGCGACTTAGGGAGCGGGACCTCCTACAATGAGCAGTTCTTC. Complete variable domain (other parts from reference TRBV28 and TRBJ2-1): DVKVTQSSRYLVKRTGEKVFLECVQDMDHENMFWYRQDPGLGLRLIYFSYDVKMKEKGDIPEGYSVSREKKERFSLILESASTNQTSMYLCASDLGSGTSYNEQFFGPGTRLTVL.